One sample yielded the 3 T cell receptor beta chains listed below, sequenced in a study of cytomegalovirus exposure and HLA in healthy donors. Amplification used 60 Vbeta primers and 13 Jbeta primers. Profiling relied on immunoSEQ multiplex PCR, and the TCRdb table lists in-frame clones only, not all of them. The sample contains roughly 130,000 clones, 74% of which appear only once. The sample taken for sequencing was PBMCs. These receptors were collected from a woman in her forties or fifties in good health and CMV-seropositive.

This clone was seen only a few times. V is TRBV5-1 and J is TRBJ2-2; D unclear. Germline CDR1 SGHRS, CDR2 YFSETQ. The V gene lost 1 base and the J gene lost 1 base, with 11 bases spanning the gap. This CDR3 is built from 16 residues. CDR3 in DNA: TGCGCCAGCAGCTTGCGCTCACAGATGAACACCGGGGAGCTGTTTTTT. Amino acids: CASSLRSQMNTGELFF.

The chain links TRBV7-9 to TRBJ1-1; TRBD1 agrees at 10 bases. The trim removed 5 bases at V and 4 bases at J, leaving 1 base unmatched. Looked up from germline, CDR1 is SEHNR and CDR2 is FQNEAQ (reference sequence). The CDR3 consists of 13 residues. CDR3 sequence reads: CASSGQGGTEAFF. The CDR3 DNA reads TGTGCCAGCAGCGGACAGGGGGGCACTGAAGCTTTCTTT. Full variable domain (rest looked up from reference TRBV7-9 and TRBJ1-1): DTGVSQNPRHKITKRGQNVTFRCDPISEHNRLYWYRQTLGQGPEFLTYFQNEAQLEKSRLLSDRFSAERPKGSFSTLEIQRTEQGDSAMYLCASSGQGGTEAFFGQGTRLTVV.

The V call is TRBV5-4, the J call TRBJ1-1, with D maybe TRBD1 (6 bases). This CDR3 contains 14 residues. V lost 0 bases, J lost 6 bases, and 12 bases lay in between. The germline CDR1 and CDR2 sequences are SGHNT and YYREEE (reference sequence). The CDR3 nucleotides are TGTGCCAGCAGCTTGGGGGGGGGCGCGTCTGAAGCTTTCTTT. Its translation is CASSLGGGASEAFF.